Listed here are 21 T cell receptor beta chains from one sample, sequenced in a study of OX40 agonist ivuxolimab in advanced cancers. The protocol was immunoSEQ multiplex PCR, while the TCRdb copy is restricted to in-frame clones and leaves out a portion. The sample yields under 40,000 clones, over 60% seen once. The material was CD4+ or CD8+ T cells sorted from blood, obtained in a trial of the OX40 agonist ivuxolimab. The receptors were sampled from an adult with an advanced solid tumor such as melanoma, head and neck, liver or kidney cancer.

The chain joins TRBV19 to TRBJ1-3; D ambiguous. The CDR3 has 14 residues. Looked up from germline, CDR1 is LNHDA and CDR2 is SQIVND (reference sequence). Between the trimmed V and J ends, which lost 3 bases and 0 bases, there was a span of 6 bases. The CDR3 DNA reads as TGTGCCAGTAGTATCCCCAACTCTGGAAACACCATATATTTT. It translates to CASSIPNSGNTIYF.

The genes are TRBV19 and TRBJ1-5; D may be TRBD1 (5 bases). The CDR3 loop spans 14 amino acids. Germline loops: CDR1 LNHDA, CDR2 SQIVND (reference sequence). V was trimmed by 4 bases and J by 4 bases, leaving 11 bases between them. CDR3 nucleotides: TGTGCCAGTAGTACTTGGGGCGATAATCAGCCCCAGCATTTT. Translated, it gives CASSTWGDNQPQHF.

About this clone itself: The germline gene is not matched at one end of the junction; a read error may be the cause. This chain links TRBV10-3 with TRBJ2-7, with D perhaps TRBD2 (5 bases). The CDR3 extends over 15 amino acids. Germline values: CDR1 ENHRY, CDR2 SYGVKD. The CDR3 is CASSEDPSRSYEQYF. CDR3 bases: TGTGCCAGCAGTGAAGATCCTAGCCGTTCCTACGAGCAGTACTTC.

Written as DNA, the CDR3 is TGTGCCAGCCGACGGGGGAGGATTAACACTGAAGCTTTCTTT. Residues: CASRRGRINTEAFF. The chain recombines TRBV28 with TRBJ1-1; weak D call: TRBD1 (5 bases). Trimming removed 8 bases at V and 2 bases at J, with 15 bases between. This CDR3 region has 14 residues. Germline V lookup: CDR1 MDHEN, CDR2 SYDVKM.

This sequence joins TRBV4-3 and TRBJ2-2; 12 bases line up with TRBD2. This CDR3 contains 15 residues. With 2 bases clipped from V and 7 bases from J, the junction kept 2 bases outside the gene matches. Germline V gene data show CDR1 as LGHNA and CDR2 as YSLEER. CDR3 loop: CASSQLAGGVGELFF. The CDR3 DNA follows: TGCGCCAGCAGCCAACTAGCGGGAGGGGTCGGGGAGCTGTTTTTT.

V gene TRBV2 combines with J gene TRBJ2-1; D is unclear. Trimming left V 6 bases short and J 7 bases short, with 7 bases between. Looked up from germline, CDR1 is SNHLY and CDR2 is FYNNEI. The CDR3 has 11 amino acids. The CDR3 DNA follows: TGTGCCAGCAGAGAGTTTAATGAGCAGTTCTTC. Protein product: CASREFNEQFF.

The rearrangement uses TRBV5-1 and TRBJ1-1; 7 nucleotides line up with TRBD1. J gave up 1 base and V 4 bases, and 4 bases lay outside the gene matches. CDR3 size: 14 residues. CDR1 and CDR2 from the germline V gene are SGHRS and YFSETQ. CDR3 bases: TGCGCCAGCAGCCCCTGGACAGGGAACACTGAAGCTTTCTTT. Translated: CASSPWTGNTEAFF.

This chain links TRBV20-1 with TRBJ1-1; a possible D gene is TRBD1 (5 bases). Trimming took off 4 bases at V and 5 bases at J, with 8 bases between the two ends. Germline values: CDR1 DFQATT, CDR2 SNEGSKA (reference sequence). This CDR3 has 11 amino acids. The CDR3 bases are TGCAGTGCTACCCAGGGAACTGAAGCTTTCTTT. Protein sequence: CSATQGTEAFF.

The V gene is TRBV5-1, the J gene TRBJ2-1; the match to TRBD1 covers 10 bases. Germline CDR1 and CDR2: SGHRS and YFSETQ. The CDR3 contains 16 residues. V shed 0 bases and J 7 bases; nucleotides not matched to a gene: 7. CDR3 sequence (DNA): TGCGCCAGCAGCTTGGGGTCCGGGACAGGGGATAATGAGCAGTTCTTC. Protein sequence: CASSLGSGTGDNEQFF.

The chain couples TRBV10-3 to TRBJ2-7, with unresolved D. The CDR3 extends over 12 amino acids. The germline V gene has CDR1 ENHRY and CDR2 SYGVKD. The V and J ends lost 10 bases and 1 base respectively, with 11 bases between them. The CDR3 sequence is CATGQDSYEQYF. CDR3 coding DNA: TGTGCCACCGGCCAGGATTCCTACGAGCAGTACTTC.

The J gene is TRBJ1-2, the V gene TRBV6-5; perhaps TRBD1 as D (6 bases). Germline CDR1 reads MNHEY; CDR2 reads SVGAGI. V was pared by 6 bases and J by 5 bases, with 13 bases between. The CDR3 sequence is 13 residues long. The CDR3 spells CASREQGNYGYTF. For the CDR3, the DNA is TGTGCCAGCAGGGAACAGGGAAATTATGGCTACACCTTC.

The V call is TRBV7-3, the J call TRBJ2-2; D uncertain. Germline V CDR1 and CDR2: SGHTA, FQGTGA. Trimming removed 3 bases from V and 4 bases from J, with 3 bases in between. The CDR3 length is 12 residues. CDR3 region: CASSLSTGELFF. CDR3 coding DNA: TGTGCCAGCAGCTTGAGCACCGGGGAGCTGTTTTTT.

The genes are TRBV7-2 and TRBJ2-5; no definite D call. The CDR3 is 15 amino acids. CDR1 and CDR2 (germline): SGHTA, FQGNSA. Trimming took 6 bases from V and 1 from J, leaving 15 bases between them. The CDR3 loop is CASRSTLDFQETQYF. Written as DNA, the CDR3 is TGTGCCAGCAGATCTACTCTAGATTTCCAAGAGACCCAGTACTTC.

There are a few counts of this clone. V and J are TRBV9 and TRBJ1-1; 10 nucleotides match TRBD1. Germline CDR1 and CDR2: SGDLS and YYNGEE. There are 13 residues in the CDR3. Unmatched junction bases numbered 1, after V lost 5 bases and J lost 3 bases. CDR3 sequence reads: CASRGTGDTEAFF. The DNA of the CDR3 is TGTGCCAGCAGGGGGACAGGGGACACTGAAGCTTTCTTT. The variable domain in full, with the rest retrieved from reference TRBV9 and TRBJ1-1, is DSGVTQTPKHLITATGQRVTLRCSPRSGDLSVYWYQQSLDQGLQFLIQYYNGEERAKGNILERFSAQQFPDLHSELNLSSLELGDSALYFCASRGTGDTEAFFGQGTRLTVV.

The rearrangement joins TRBV6-1 to TRBJ2-7; D possibly uses TRBD1 or TRBD2 (5 bases each). The V gene lost 3 bases and the J gene lost 3 bases, with 9 bases spanning the gap. This CDR3 comprises 13 residues. Germline V gene data show CDR1 as MNHNS and CDR2 as SASEGT. The CDR3 is CASSEGPVYEQYF. DNA of the CDR3: TGTGCCAGCAGTGAGGGACCGGTCTACGAGCAGTACTTC.

The chain recombines TRBV28 with TRBJ2-6; the D is unclear. The germline V and J ends were trimmed by 5 bases and 0 bases, with 11 bases remaining between them. CDR3 size: 16 residues. CDR1 and CDR2 (germline): MDHEN, SYDVKM. As DNA, the CDR3 is TGTGCCAGCAGTCGTCTGGGCCCCTCTGGGGCCAACGTCCTGACTTTC. Amino acid sequence: CASSRLGPSGANVLTF.

The rearrangement joins TRBV2 to TRBJ2-4; D may be TRBD1 (5 bases). Germline CDR1 SNHLY, CDR2 FYNNEI. Trimming took off 3 bases at V and 0 bases at J, with 6 bases between the two ends. The CDR3 extends over 14 amino acids. CDR3 residues: CASSEGLAKNIQYF. The DNA of the CDR3 is TGTGCCAGCAGTGAGGGGCTAGCCAAAAACATTCAGTACTTC.

This clone was detected once. The rearrangement links TRBV19 to TRBJ1-4; 7 bases fit TRBD1. V gave up 7 bases and J gave up 9 bases; unmatched junction bases: 14. The germline V gene has CDR1 LNHDA and CDR2 SQIVND (reference sequence). CDR3 length: 15 residues. The CDR3 loop reads CASTVMEGASQKLFF. CDR3 in DNA: TGTGCCAGTACGGTCATGGAGGGGGCGTCCCAAAAACTGTTTTTT.

This clone was seen only a few times. The chain carries TRBV28 and TRBJ1-5, with unresolved D. Germline V gene data show CDR1 as MDHEN and CDR2 as SYDVKM. The CDR3 is 15 residues long. V was shortened by 6 bases and J by 0 bases, with 12 bases between the two germline ends. CDR3 sequence reads: CASREGGASNQPQHF. The DNA of the CDR3 is TGTGCCAGCAGGGAAGGCGGAGCTAGCAATCAGCCCCAGCATTTT.

The chain uses TRBV7-9 and TRBJ2-4; TRBD1 matches 9 bases. V lost 6 bases and J lost 8; bases outside the gene matches: 5. The CDR3 covers 13 residues. Per germline, CDR1 SEHNR and CDR2 FQNEAQ (reference sequence). CDR3 sequence (DNA): TGTGCCAGCAGTTCCGACAGGGGGTACATTCAGTACTTC. It translates to CASSSDRGYIQYF.

This rearrangement joins TRBV5-1 to TRBJ1-3, with D maybe TRBD1 (5 bases). The length of the CDR3 is 15 residues. V dropped 2 bases and J dropped 0 bases, with 9 bases sitting between them. CDR1 SGHRS and CDR2 YFSETQ come from the germline V gene. Written as DNA, the CDR3 is TGCGCCAGCAGCTTTTCAGGGACCTCTGGAAACACCATATATTTT. It is translated as CASSFSGTSGNTIYF.